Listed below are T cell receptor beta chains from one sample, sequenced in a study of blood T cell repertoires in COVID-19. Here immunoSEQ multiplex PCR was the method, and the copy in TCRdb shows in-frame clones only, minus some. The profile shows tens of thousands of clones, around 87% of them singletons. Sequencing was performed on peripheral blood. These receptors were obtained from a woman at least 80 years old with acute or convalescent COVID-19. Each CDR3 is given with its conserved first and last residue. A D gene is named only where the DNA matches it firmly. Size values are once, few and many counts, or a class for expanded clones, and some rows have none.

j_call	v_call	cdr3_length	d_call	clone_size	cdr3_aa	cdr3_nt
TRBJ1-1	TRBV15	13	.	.	CATGQQPNTEAFF	TGTGCCACCGGACAACAGCCGAACACTGAAGCTTTCTTT
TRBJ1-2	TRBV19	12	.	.	CASSIGDYGYTF	TGTGCCAGTAGTATAGGAGACTATGGCTACACCTTC
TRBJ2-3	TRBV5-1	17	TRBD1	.	CASSRFQGQGATDTQYF	TGCGCCAGCAGCCGATTCCAGGGACAGGGGGCCACAGATACGCAGTATTTT
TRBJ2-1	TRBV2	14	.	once	CASSDRTVGGEQFF	TGTGCCAGCAGTGACCGGACAGTCGGAGGTGAGCAGTTCTTC
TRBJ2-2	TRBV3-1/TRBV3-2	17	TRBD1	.	CASSQSPGTGESGELFF	TGTGCCAGCAGCCAAAGCCCCGGGACAGGGGAATCGGGGGAGCTGTTTTTT
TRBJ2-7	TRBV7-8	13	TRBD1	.	CASSLDRENEQYF	TGTGCCAGCAGCTTGGACAGGGAGAACGAGCAGTACTTC
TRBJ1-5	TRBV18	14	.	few	CASSTGSSNQPQHF	TGTGCCAGCTCCACAGGGAGTAGCAATCAGCCCCAGCATTTT
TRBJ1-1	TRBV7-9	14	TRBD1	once	CASSPTGVHTEAFF	TGTGCCAGCAGCCCGACAGGGGTTCACACTGAAGCTTTCTTT
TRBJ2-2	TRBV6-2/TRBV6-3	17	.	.	CASSYARAGQMTGELFF	TGTGCCAGCAGTTACGCGCGGGCGGGACAGATGACCGGGGAGCTGTTTTTT
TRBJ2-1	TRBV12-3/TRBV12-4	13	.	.	CASSQDYDDEQFF	TGTGCCAGCAGTCAAGACTATGACGATGAGCAGTTCTTC
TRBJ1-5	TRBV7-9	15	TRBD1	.	CASSLVGQGNQPQHF	TGTGCCAGCAGCTTAGTAGGACAGGGCAATCAGCCCCAGCATTTT
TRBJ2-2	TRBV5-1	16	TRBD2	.	CASSWTSGGYRGELFF	TGCGCCAGCAGCTGGACTAGCGGGGGCTACAGAGGGGAGCTGTTTTTT
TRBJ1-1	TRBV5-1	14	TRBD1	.	CASSRYRGIDEAFF	TGCGCCAGCAGCCGTTACAGGGGCATCGATGAAGCTTTCTTT
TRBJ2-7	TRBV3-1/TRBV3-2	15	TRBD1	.	CASSQDRTGAYEQYF	TGTGCCAGCAGCCAAGATAGGACAGGAGCCTACGAGCAGTACTTC
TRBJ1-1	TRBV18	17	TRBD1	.	CASSPASLGTGRTEAFF	TGTGCCAGCTCACCTGCGTCCTTGGGGACAGGCCGAACTGAAGCTTTCTTT